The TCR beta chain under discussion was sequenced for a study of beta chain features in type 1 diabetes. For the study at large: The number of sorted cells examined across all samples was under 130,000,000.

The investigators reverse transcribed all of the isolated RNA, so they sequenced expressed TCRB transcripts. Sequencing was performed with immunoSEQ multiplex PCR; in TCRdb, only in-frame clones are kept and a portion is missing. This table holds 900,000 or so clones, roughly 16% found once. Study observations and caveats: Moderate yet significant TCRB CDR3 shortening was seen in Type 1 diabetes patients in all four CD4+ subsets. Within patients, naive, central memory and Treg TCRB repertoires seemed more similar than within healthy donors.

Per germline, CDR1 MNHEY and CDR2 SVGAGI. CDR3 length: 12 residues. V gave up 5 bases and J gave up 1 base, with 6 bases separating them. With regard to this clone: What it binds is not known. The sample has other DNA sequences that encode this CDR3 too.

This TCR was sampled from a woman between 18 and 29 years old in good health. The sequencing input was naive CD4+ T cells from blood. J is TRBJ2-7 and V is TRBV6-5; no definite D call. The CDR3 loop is CASSRSSYEQYF. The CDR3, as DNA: TGTGCCAGCAGTCGATCATCCTACGAGCAGTACTTC.